The 16 T cell receptor beta chains below all came from one sample that was sequenced in a study of blood T cell repertoires in COVID-19. Produced via immunoSEQ multiplex PCR; TCRdb's table is partial and in-frame only. The profile shows about 300,000 clones, around 89% of them singletons. Specimen: peripheral blood. Every receptor here comes from a young man who had recovered from COVID-19.

V gene TRBV5-5 combines with J gene TRBJ1-2; 8 nucleotides agree with TRBD1. The V segment lost 1 base and the J segment 4 bases; nucleotides outside the gene matches: 6. There are 15 residues in the CDR3. The germline V gene encodes CDR1 SGHKS and CDR2 YYEKEE (reference sequence). The CDR3 reads CASSLQGAPGYGYTF. CDR3 DNA sequence: TGTGCCAGCAGCTTGCAGGGGGCGCCGGGCTATGGCTACACCTTC.

CDR3: CASSSDRVGETQYF. The CDR3 coding sequence is TGCGCCAGCAGCTCCGACAGGGTGGGAGAGACCCAGTACTTC. This rearrangement joins TRBV5-1 to TRBJ2-5; 7 bases are a match to TRBD1. The CDR3 totals 14 residues. From germline, CDR1 is SGHRS and CDR2 YFSETQ. V lost 3 bases, J lost 4 bases, and 6 bases stayed unmatched.

The V call is TRBV6-6, the J call TRBJ1-1; the match to TRBD1 covers 7 bases. Germline values: CDR1 MNHNY, CDR2 SVGAGI (reference sequence). The CDR3 length is 13 residues. After removal of 0 bases from V and 6 bases from J, the junction contained 1 base not matched to a gene. The CDR3 loop is CASSYSGTAEAFF. The CDR3 nucleotides are TGTGCCAGCAGTTACTCTGGGACAGCTGAAGCTTTCTTT.

The chain employs TRBV7-5 and TRBJ2-7; the table's D call, TRBD1, has no DNA check behind it. TRBV7-5 has pseudogene status. The CDR3 totals 16 residues. CDR3 amino acids: CARSPAQGSLSYEQYF. DNA for the CDR3: TGTGCCAGAAGCCCCGCCCAGGGGTCGTTATCCTACGAGCAGTACTTC.

The chain recombines TRBV3-1 (or the pseudogene TRBV3-2) with TRBJ2-1; TRBD2 aligns across 8 bases. The length of the CDR3 is 15 residues. Germline V gene data show CDR1 as LGHDT and CDR2 as YNNKEL (reference sequence). With 4 bases clipped from V and 5 bases from J, the junction kept 7 bases outside the gene matches. This CDR3 is CASSRRLALNNEQFF. CDR3 nucleotide sequence: TGTGCCAGCAGCCGTCGACTAGCGCTAAACAATGAGCAGTTCTTC.

V and J are TRBV10-3 and TRBJ2-1; 7 bases match TRBD2. V was clipped by 6 bases and J by 13 bases; unmatched bases: 6. This CDR3 comprises 11 residues. The germline CDR1 and CDR2 sequences are ENHRY and SYGVKD. Here the CDR3 reads CAISSSGGQFF. Here the CDR3 DNA reads TGTGCCATCAGCTCTAGCGGAGGACAGTTCTTC.

The chain uses TRBV9 and TRBJ1-2; TRBD1 matches at 10 bases. CDR1 and CDR2 (germline): SGDLS, YYNGEE. The length of the CDR3 is 15 residues. Trimming cost V 1 base and J 7 bases; bases outside gene matches: 7. The CDR3 sequence: CASSVLSTGGSGYTF. The CDR3 bases are TGTGCCAGCAGCGTACTTTCGACAGGGGGCTCTGGCTACACCTTC.

The chain has TRBV3-1 (or the pseudogene TRBV3-2) and TRBJ1-6; no clear D gene. CDR1 is LGHDT, CDR2 YNNKEL, per germline (reference sequence). V was cut by 1 base and J by 7 bases, with 5 bases left in between. CDR3 length: 13 amino acids. This CDR3 is CASSQVPNSPLHF. In nucleotides, the CDR3 is TGTGCCAGCAGCCAAGTTCCGAATTCACCCCTCCACTTT.

The chain employs TRBV19 and TRBJ2-3; D is unresolved. V dropped 7 bases and J dropped 3 bases, with 14 bases sitting between them. CDR3 length equals 14 residues. Germline CDR1 reads LNHDA; CDR2 reads SQIVND (reference sequence). CDR3: CASIPPGSTDTQYF. The CDR3 bases are TGTGCCAGTATCCCGCCGGGTAGTACAGATACGCAGTATTTT.

The rearrangement links TRBV21-1 to TRBJ2-7; the D call in the table, TRBD2, was not verified against the DNA. TRBV21-1 constitutes a pseudogene. The CDR3 totals 15 residues. The CDR3 DNA reads TGTGCCAGCCCCCTCCGACTAGCCGAGGGCTACGAGCAGTACTTC. Encoded protein: CASPLRLAEGYEQYF.

DNA of the CDR3: TGTGCCAGCAGCTTAATACTAGGCATGAACACTGAAGCTTTCTTT. Its protein product is CASSLILGMNTEAFF. The V gene is TRBV11-2, the J gene TRBJ1-1, with D unresolved. Germline-derived CDR1 and CDR2 are SGHAT and FQNNGV. The CDR3 contains 15 residues. V was shortened by 2 bases and J by 0 bases, with 10 bases between the two germline ends.

The chain couples TRBV19 to TRBJ1-5; 8 positions agree with TRBD1. The CDR3 has 15 amino acids. Germline values: CDR1 LNHDA, CDR2 SQIVND (reference sequence). V shed 9 bases and J 3 bases; nucleotides not matched to a gene: 10. Here the CDR3 reads CASHGTGDTNQPQHF. CDR3 bases: TGTGCCAGCCATGGGACAGGAGATACCAATCAGCCCCAGCATTTT.

The chain joins TRBV19 to TRBJ2-3; TRBD2 agrees at 15 bases. Germline lookup yields CDR1 LNHDA and CDR2 SQIVND (reference sequence). Trimming removed 3 bases from V and 5 bases from J; junction bases left unmatched: 0. The CDR3 loop spans 15 amino acids. The CDR3: CASSMGLAGGDTQYF. In DNA, the CDR3 is TGTGCCAGTAGTATGGGACTAGCGGGGGGAGATACGCAGTATTTT.

This clone was detected once. The chain joins TRBV5-4 to TRBJ2-3, with 10 bases fitting TRBD1. V lost 5 bases to trimming and J lost 7 bases; unmatched junction nucleotides: 7. The length of the CDR3 is 14 residues. CDR1 is SGHNT and CDR2 is YYREEE in the germline V gene (reference sequence). The CDR3 DNA sequence: TGTGCCAGCAGGCGGGGACAGGGGATAAATACGCAGTATTTT. Its protein is CASRRGQGINTQYF.

The chain carries TRBV5-1 and TRBJ1-2; 8 bases match TRBD1. Germline loops: CDR1 SGHRS, CDR2 YFSETQ. This CDR3 spans 15 amino acids. J gave up 8 bases and V 3 bases, and 12 bases lay outside the gene matches. The CDR3 sequence is CASSSSFDRGEGYTF. As DNA, the CDR3 is TGCGCCAGCAGCTCCTCTTTTGACAGGGGAGAGGGCTACACCTTC. The full variable domain, in which reference TRBV5-1 and TRBJ1-2 provide the parts outside the CDR3, is KAGVTQTPRYLIKTRGQQVTLSCSPISGHRSVSWYQQTPGQGLQFLFEYFSETQRNKGNFPGRFSGRQFSNSRSEMNVSTLELGDSALYLCASSSSFDRGEGYTFGSGTRLTVV.

CDR3 DNA sequence: TGTGCCAGCAGTATAACCAGCGGGGGGGCCCAGGAGACCCAGTACTTC. This sequence encodes CASSITSGGAQETQYF. The chain combines TRBV2 with TRBJ2-5; 10 bases are a match to TRBD2. V shed 5 bases, J shed 5 bases, and the junction held 11 bases outside the gene matches. The CDR3 consists of 16 residues. Looked up from germline, CDR1 is SNHLY and CDR2 is FYNNEI. The variable domain in full, with the rest retrieved from reference TRBV2 and TRBJ2-5, is EPEVTQTPSHQVTQMGQEVILRCVPISNHLYFYWYRQILGQKVEFLVSFYNNEISEKSEIFDDQFSVERPDGSNFTLKIRSTKLEDSAMYFCASSITSGGAQETQYFGPGTRLLVL.